A single sample gave rise to the 6 T cell receptor beta chains below, sequenced in a study of beta chain features in type 1 diabetes. TCRB transcripts that were expressed got sequenced, as all of the isolated RNA had been reverse transcribed. TCRdb's copy holds only in-frame clones and misses some; the assay was immunoSEQ multiplex PCR. The sample shows 120,000 to 150,000 clones, about 7% of them seen only once. The sample comprised central memory CD4+ T cells from blood. The receptors originated from a woman under 40 in good health.

The chain combines TRBV18 with TRBJ2-3, with 13 bases that match TRBD2. Unmatched junction bases numbered 3, after V lost 1 base and J lost 2 bases. The germline gives CDR1 KGHSH, CDR2 LQKENI. The CDR3 extends over 17 amino acids. The CDR3 is CASSPRLAGGSTDTQYF. The CDR3 nucleotides are TGTGCCAGCTCACCACGACTAGCGGGAGGCTCCACAGATACGCAGTATTTT.

V gene TRBV4-3 combines with J gene TRBJ1-1, with D uncertain. V was pared by 3 bases and J by 9 bases, with 17 bases between. There are 14 residues in the CDR3. The germline V gene encodes CDR1 LGHNA and CDR2 YSLEER. The CDR3 region is CASSQSGGTSQAFF. Written as DNA, the CDR3 is TGCGCCAGCAGCCAGAGCGGTGGAACCTCTCAAGCTTTCTTT.

This clone was found once. CDR3 residues: CAITQTGVRITEAFF. CDR3 bases: TGTGCCATCACCCAGACAGGGGTCAGGATCACTGAAGCTTTCTTT. The rearrangement uses TRBV10-3 and TRBJ1-1; 8 nucleotides agree with TRBD1. Germline CDR1 is ENHRY and CDR2 is SYGVKD. With V trimmed by 7 bases and J by 4 bases, 11 bases remained unmatched. The CDR3 totals 15 residues.

The sample holds a few counts of this clone. The chain joins TRBV28 to TRBJ2-2, with D perhaps TRBD2 (5 bases). CDR1 and CDR2 from the germline V gene are MDHEN and SYDVKM. Trimming removed 5 bases at V and 7 bases at J, with 14 bases between. The length of the CDR3 is 14 residues. For the CDR3, the DNA is TGTGCCAGCAGTGAAACGGGAAGGATCGGGGAGCTGTTTTTT. This gives the protein CASSETGRIGELFF.

This chain joins TRBV6-1 and TRBJ1-5; D is undetermined. V was cut by 5 bases and J by 0 bases, with 8 bases left in between. This CDR3 region has 14 residues. Germline V lookup: CDR1 MNHNS, CDR2 SASEGT. In DNA, the CDR3 is TGTGCCAGCAGTTTACACCCTAGCAATCAGCCCCAGCATTTT. Translation gives CASSLHPSNQPQHF.

This clone occurred a few times. The J gene is TRBJ1-5, the V gene TRBV7-2, with 8 positions matching TRBD1. Trimming removed 1 base from V and 6 bases from J; junction bases left unmatched: 5. Germline CDR1 and CDR2: SGHTA and FQGNSA. The CDR3 is made up of 15 amino acids. CDR3 DNA: TGTGCCAGCAGCTTAGTACAGGGGGGAGGTCAGCCCCAGCATTTT. It translates to CASSLVQGGGQPQHF.